This T cell receptor (beta chain) was captured by sequencing in a study of cytomegalovirus exposure and HLA in healthy donors. Turning to the study itself: When 398 donors were genotyped, just over 80% of them were found to fall in the Caucasian-associated ancestry cluster.

This CDR3 comprises 14 residues. CDR1 is SGHVS, CDR2 FQNEAQ, per germline. V was trimmed by 5 bases and J by 2 bases, leaving 11 bases between them. A multiplex PCR was run with 60 Vbeta primers and 13 Jbeta primers. Some clones are missing from TCRdb's copy, which holds only in-frame ones; the method was immunoSEQ multiplex PCR. This table holds 150,000 or so clones, roughly 79% found once. The rearrangement joins TRBV7-8 to TRBJ2-3, with D tentatively TRBD2 (5 bases). This receptor was obtained from a woman between 18 and 29 years old in good health and CMV-seropositive. Sequencing input: PBMCs. The CDR3 is CASSQTTITDTQYF. CDR3 bases: TGTGCCAGCAGCCAGACTACTATCACAGATACGCAGTATTTT.